The rows below give T cell receptor beta chains drawn from one sample of a study of blood T cell repertoires in COVID-19. Assay: immunoSEQ multiplex PCR; the TCRdb copy retains only in-frame clones and omits some. Among 140,000 to 150,000 clones listed, approximately 80% were seen once. Source material: peripheral blood. The receptors derive from a woman between 50 and 59 years old with acute or convalescent COVID-19. Each CDR3 is given without its conserved first and last residue. The order of the fields is J gene, V gene, CDR3 protein.

>TRBJ1-3|TRBV7-6
ASSLERAGKSGNTIY
>TRBJ1-2|TRBV28
ASTKTGPNYGYT
>TRBJ1-2|TRBV13
ASSLAYSTGGVDYGYT
>TRBJ1-4|TRBV5-6
ASRAAGTNEKLF
>TRBJ1-2|TRBV5-1
ASSLAGRESYGYT
>TRBJ1-1|TRBV30
AWSLGQGAAEAF
>TRBJ2-2|TRBV5-4
ASSSGGATRELF
>TRBJ1-1|TRBV5-1
ASSFQGENTEAF
>TRBJ1-4|TRBV25-1
ASSARQGQSTNEKLF
>TRBJ2-3|TRBV5-6
ASSLILGTSTDTQY
>TRBJ1-1|TRBV6-5
ASTVSLTGTEAF
>TRBJ2-2|TRBV5-1
ASSFTGVNTGELF
>TRBJ1-6|TRBV6-1
ASSEALRGNSPLH
>TRBJ1-2|TRBV3-1/TRBV3-2
ASSQDRRNYGYT
>TRBJ2-2|TRBV5-6
ASGRGSTGELF